The 9 T cell receptor beta chains given below trace back to one sample, sequenced in a study of T cell repertoires in cytomegalovirus infection. Using its own MiXCR run on the reads, TCRdb lists one record per CDR3 protein. The sample carries about 310,000 distinct CDR3 sequences, roughly 25% recorded once. The antigens these receptors bind are not known. The sample in question was cultured PBMCs, obtained from culture after CMV antigen stimulation. These receptors came from a human donor in good health (CMV status not recorded). Some clones in this sample may be carry-over from other donors' samples.

The chain links TRBV20-1 to TRBJ2-7; D is perhaps TRBD2 (7 bases). The germline V gene encodes CDR1 DFQATT and CDR2 SNEGSKA (reference sequence). The V end was cut by 6 bases, the J end by 1 base, with 16 bases between. This CDR3 has 14 amino acids. CDR3 nucleotide sequence: TGCAGTGCCCCGAGAGGGGGGGGGTCCTACGAGCAGTACTTC. It translates to CSAPRGGGSYEQYF.

The chain uses TRBV7-3 and TRBJ2-3; D possibly corresponds to TRBD1 (6 bases). The CDR3 length is 14 residues. Germline V gene lookup returns CDR1 SGHTA and CDR2 FQGTGA. V lost 8 bases to trimming and J lost 2 bases, with 14 bases between them. The CDR3 nucleotides are TGTGCCAGCGGAAAGCGGACAGCCACAGATACGCAGTATTTT. Protein sequence: CASGKRTATDTQYF.

This clonotype was seen ten or more times. The chain uses TRBV6-1 and TRBJ2-1; tentatively, D is TRBD2 (5 bases). Trimming stripped 4 bases from V and 7 bases from J, with 20 bases between. CDR1 MNHNS and CDR2 SASEGT come from the germline V gene. CDR3 length equals 16 residues. DNA of the CDR3: TGTGCCAGCAGTGTCTATAGAGCTAAGGAGGTTAATGAGCAGTTCTTC. This gives the protein CASSVYRAKEVNEQFF.

In its sample, this clonotype was seen a few times. The CDR3 here is CASRSDRDRVGTGELFF. The CDR3 nucleotides read TGTGCCAGCAGATCGGACAGGGATAGAGTAGGCACCGGGGAGCTGTTTTTT. J is TRBJ2-2 and V is TRBV6-2 or TRBV6-3; 8 nucleotides align to TRBD1. CDR1 is MNHEY, CDR2 SVGEGT, per germline. The CDR3 has 17 residues. V trimming: 6 bases; J trimming: 4 bases; junction bases outside the gene matches: 13.

This clonotype was observed a few times. The rearrangement uses TRBV7-6 and TRBJ2-3; D gene unclear. Between the trimmed V and J ends, which lost 8 bases and 3 bases, there was a span of 21 bases. This CDR3 region has 16 residues. CDR1 and CDR2 (germline): SGHVS, FNYEAQ. The CDR3 sequence: CASYLITHLPTDTQYF. CDR3 nucleotide sequence: TGTGCCAGCTACCTGATAACACACCTACCAACAGATACGCAGTATTTT.

This clonotype was counted between two and nine times. The chain combines TRBV7-2 with TRBJ1-1; 8 bases fit TRBD1. Germline CDR1 and CDR2: SGHTA and FQGNSA. This CDR3 is built from 15 residues. The ends lost 2 bases at V and 5 bases at J; junction bases unmatched: 7. The CDR3 sequence: CASSLQAGGGTEAFF. In nucleotides, the CDR3 is TGTGCCAGCAGCTTACAGGCAGGGGGCGGAACTGAAGCTTTCTTT.

This clonotype was detected only once. J is TRBJ1-1 and V is TRBV4-1; weak D call: TRBD1 (5 bases). V was cut by 3 bases and J by 0 bases, with 8 bases left in between. The CDR3 has 14 amino acids. Per the germline V gene, CDR1 is MGHRA and CDR2 is YSYEKL. The CDR3 is CASSQPTVNTEAFF. CDR3 nucleotide sequence: TGCGCCAGCAGCCAGCCGACAGTGAACACTGAAGCTTTCTTT.

This clonotype showed up just once. The chain has TRBV12-3 or TRBV12-4 and TRBJ1-4; D is unclear. The V gene lost 1 base and the J gene lost 4 bases, with 10 bases spanning the gap. The CDR3 spans 15 residues. This chain's CDR3 is CASSLGLGINEKLFF. CDR3 nucleotides: TGTGCCAGCAGTTTAGGCTTGGGAATTAATGAAAAACTGTTTTTT.

Only a few counts were recorded for this clonotype. The V gene is TRBV6-5, the J gene TRBJ2-1, with 8 nucleotides matching TRBD2. The CDR3 is made up of 16 amino acids. Germline CDR1 MNHEY, CDR2 SVGAGI. Germline trimming cut 6 bases from V and 9 bases from J; bases unmatched to any gene: 16. The CDR3 DNA is TGTGCCAGCAGCTACGGGGCCGGGAGGGCCCAAGGTGAGCAGTTCTTC. Translation: CASSYGAGRAQGEQFF.